Following are 3 T cell receptor beta chains from one sample sequenced in a study of shared clonotypes between healthy human individuals. Produced via immunoSEQ multiplex PCR; TCRdb's table is partial and in-frame only. Here the sample spans roughly 770,000 clones, 90% to 98% being singletons. Naive CD8 cells lacked CD45RO, underwent positive selection for CCR7 and left out terminally differentiated effector memory CD45RA+ cells. The sequenced material came from naive CD8+ T cells sorted from blood. These receptors were taken from a man aged 25-45 years in good health.

The chain carries TRBV9 and TRBJ1-2, with TRBD1 matching 7 bases. V was pared by 3 bases and J by 4 bases, with 21 bases of the junction left unmatched. CDR1 and CDR2 from the germline V gene are SGDLS and YYNGEE. CDR3 length: 19 residues. The CDR3 DNA is TGTGCCAGCAGCGCGGAGGGTTTGGGGACAGTTGCGACTAGCTATGGCTACACCTTC. It yields the protein CASSAEGLGTVATSYGYTF. Combining the CDR3 with reference TRBV9 and TRBJ1-2 gives the whole variable domain DSGVTQTPKHLITATGQRVTLRCSPRSGDLSVYWYQQSLDQGLQFLIQYYNGEERAKGNILERFSAQQFPDLHSELNLSSLELGDSALYFCASSAEGLGTVATSYGYTFGSGTRLTVV.

The rearrangement uses TRBV6-5 and TRBJ1-5, with D tentatively TRBD1 (5 bases). In germline, CDR1 is MNHEY, CDR2 SVGAGI. The CDR3 consists of 14 residues. Trimming took off 4 bases at V and 5 bases at J, with 12 bases between the two ends. CDR3 coding DNA: TGTGCCAGCAGTTTTTTCCGGGGCGATCAGCCCCAGCATTTT. Protein sequence: CASSFFRGDQPQHF.

V and J are TRBV15 and TRBJ2-3, with D perhaps assigned TRBD1 or TRBD2 (5 bases each). In germline, CDR1 is LNHNV, CDR2 YYDKDF (reference sequence). Trimming shortened V by 5 bases and J by 2 bases, and 20 bases separated the two germline ends. The CDR3 is 17 residues long. The CDR3 region is CATSGNRDHIPTDTQYF. The CDR3 DNA follows: TGTGCCACCAGCGGTAACCGGGACCACATACCCACAGATACGCAGTATTTT.